This T cell receptor beta chain was identified during a study of glioma-infiltrating T cells after dendritic cell vaccination. Study-wide background: Three intradermal dendritic cell vaccine injections were given every two weeks.

Time point reported: after dendritic cell vaccination, including at tumor progression/relapse. Primers: 60 V beta forward and 13 J beta reverse. TCRdb's copy holds only in-frame clones and misses some; the assay was immunoSEQ multiplex PCR. The sample contains tens of thousands of clones, 70% to 85% of which appear only once. Study outcomes and limitations: Few patients contributed both blood and tumor specimens.

V lost 3 bases and J 0 bases, leaving 12 bases between the germline ends. This CDR3 has 15 residues. Germline CDR1 reads GTSNPN; CDR2 reads SVGIG (reference sequence). With respect to this clone: Its target is unknown.

The chain couples TRBV30 to TRBJ2-4; maybe TRBD1 (6 bases). This sequence originates from a human donor with glioblastoma. This sample comprised blood, obtained after dendritic cell vaccination. The CDR3, as DNA: TGTGCCTGGAGGGACAGATGGAAAGCCAAAAACATTCAGTACTTC. It codes for CAWRDRWKAKNIQYF.